This T cell receptor beta chain appears in the sequencing data of a study of blood T cell repertoires in COVID-19. There are 15 residues in the CDR3. Germline loops: CDR1 SNHLY, CDR2 FYNNEI. The V and J ends lost 6 bases and 7 bases, in that order; junction bases with no gene match: 10. In the original processing: Amplified reference gene primers provided the basis for estimating nucleated cell counts. The assay was immunoSEQ multiplex PCR, and TCRdb's table has in-frame clones only and misses some. The DNA gave D and trimming, while V, J and clone size come from that table. Here the sample spans fewer than 350,000 clones, 70% to 90% being singletons.

The rearrangement uses TRBV2 and TRBJ1-4, with TRBD1 matching over 8 bases. The sample comprised peripheral blood. The sequence came from a man aged 18 to 30 with active or convalescent COVID-19. CDR3 sequence: CASRLIRGPVEKLFF. Here the CDR3 DNA reads TGTGCCAGCAGATTGATCAGGGGGCCGGTTGAAAAACTGTTTTTT.